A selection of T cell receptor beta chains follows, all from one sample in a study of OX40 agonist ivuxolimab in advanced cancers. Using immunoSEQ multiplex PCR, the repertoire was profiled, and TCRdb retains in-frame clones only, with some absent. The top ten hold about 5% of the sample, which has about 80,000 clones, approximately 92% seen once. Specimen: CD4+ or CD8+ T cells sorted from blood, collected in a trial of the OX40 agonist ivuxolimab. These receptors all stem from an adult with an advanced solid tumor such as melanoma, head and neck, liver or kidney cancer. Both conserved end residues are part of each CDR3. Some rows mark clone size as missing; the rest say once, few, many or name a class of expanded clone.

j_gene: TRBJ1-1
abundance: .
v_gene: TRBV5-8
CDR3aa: CASSLDGALNTEAFF

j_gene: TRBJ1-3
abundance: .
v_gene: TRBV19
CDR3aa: CASSMVGTRNTIYF

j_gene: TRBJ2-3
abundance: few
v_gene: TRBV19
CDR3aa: CASRANRAVGTQYF

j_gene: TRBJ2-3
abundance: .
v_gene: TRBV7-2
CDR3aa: CASSLTSGSSTDTQYF

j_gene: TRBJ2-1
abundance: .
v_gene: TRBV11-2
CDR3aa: CASSRGAGGYNEQFF

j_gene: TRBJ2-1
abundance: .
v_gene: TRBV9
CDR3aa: CASSLPLREGSQEIF

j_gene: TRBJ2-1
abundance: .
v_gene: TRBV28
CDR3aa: CASSFIGYNEQFF

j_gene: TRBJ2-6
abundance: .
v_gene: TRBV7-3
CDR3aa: CASSLTGANVLTF

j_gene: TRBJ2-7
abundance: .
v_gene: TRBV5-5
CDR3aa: CASSLGLAGVEQYF

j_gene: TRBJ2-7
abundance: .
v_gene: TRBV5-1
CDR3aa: CASSLAGQGGEQYF

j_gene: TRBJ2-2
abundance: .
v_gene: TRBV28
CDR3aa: CASRRQGGAGELFF

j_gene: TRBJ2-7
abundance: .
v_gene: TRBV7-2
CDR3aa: CASSAKYEQYF

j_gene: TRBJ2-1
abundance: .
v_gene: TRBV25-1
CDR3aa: CASSERTGGLEQFF

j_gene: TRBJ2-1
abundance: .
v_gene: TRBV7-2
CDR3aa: CASSFLPLPSGDYNEQFF

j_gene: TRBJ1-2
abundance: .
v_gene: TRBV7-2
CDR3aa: CASSPYRQGYTF

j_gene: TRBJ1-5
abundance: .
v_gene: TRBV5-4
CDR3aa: CASSLKTGDGNQPQHF